These T cell receptor beta chains were read from a single sample in a study of cytomegalovirus exposure and HLA in healthy donors. Sequencing was performed with immunoSEQ multiplex PCR; in TCRdb, only in-frame clones are kept and a portion is missing. The table records about 98,000 clones, about three quarters of them present only once. Sequencing was carried out using PBMCs. The receptors shown here come from a human donor in good health. Both conserved end residues are part of each CDR3. D genes are given only for firm matches. Where a row states a size, it is once, few, many or the class of an expanded clone; other rows omit it.

cdr3_nt: TGTGCCAGCTCACGCGATATGAACACTGAAGCTTTCTTT; cdr3_aa: CASSRDMNTEAFF; clone_size: NA; d_call: NA; v_call: TRBV18; j_call: TRBJ1-1
cdr3_nt: TGTGCCAGCACCCTCGAGTGGGGCGGCCAAGAGACCCAGTACTTC; cdr3_aa: CASTLEWGGQETQYF; clone_size: NA; d_call: NA; v_call: TRBV11-2; j_call: TRBJ2-5
cdr3_nt: TGTGCCAGCAGCGTCCCGGGACAGGGGCCCTACGAGCAGTACTTC; cdr3_aa: CASSVPGQGPYEQYF; clone_size: NA; d_call: TRBD1; v_call: TRBV5-6; j_call: TRBJ2-7
cdr3_nt: TGCAGCGGGTTTGAAGCGGGAGTTCCTTCCGAGCAGTACTTC; cdr3_aa: CSGFEAGVPSEQYF; clone_size: NA; d_call: TRBD2; v_call: TRBV29-1; j_call: TRBJ2-7
cdr3_nt: TGCGCCAGCAGCCCGATCCGCCGGGCTAGCGGGAGAGAGGCCTACGAGCAGTACTTC; cdr3_aa: CASSPIRRASGREAYEQYF; clone_size: NA; d_call: TRBD2; v_call: TRBV5-1; j_call: TRBJ2-7
cdr3_nt: TGTGCCGGCAGTTACTCCCAGGGGGTCTATGGCTACACCTTC; cdr3_aa: CAGSYSQGVYGYTF; clone_size: NA; d_call: TRBD1; v_call: TRBV6-5; j_call: TRBJ1-2
cdr3_nt: TGTGCCAGTAGTCCTCCTCACAGGAGAGATACGCAGTATTTT; cdr3_aa: CASSPPHRRDTQYF; clone_size: NA; d_call: NA; v_call: TRBV19; j_call: TRBJ2-3
cdr3_nt: TGTGCCAGCAGTGAGAGGCCTAGCGGGGCCTCCGGGGAGCTGTTTTTT; cdr3_aa: CASSERPSGASGELFF; clone_size: few; d_call: TRBD2; v_call: TRBV2; j_call: TRBJ2-2
cdr3_nt: TGTGCCAGCAGCCAAAAGACAGGGGCCGGAAACACCATATATTTT; cdr3_aa: CASSQKTGAGNTIYF; clone_size: once; d_call: TRBD1; v_call: TRBV14; j_call: TRBJ1-3
cdr3_nt: TGTGCCAGCAGCCGCGGGACAGGGGGGGAAGAGCAGTACTTC; cdr3_aa: CASSRGTGGEEQYF; clone_size: NA; d_call: TRBD1; v_call: TRBV6-5; j_call: TRBJ2-7
cdr3_nt: TGTGCCAGCAGCTTAGGGACACCCTACGAGCAGTACTTC; cdr3_aa: CASSLGTPYEQYF; clone_size: NA; d_call: NA; v_call: TRBV7-9; j_call: TRBJ2-7
cdr3_nt: TGTGCCAGCAGCCGCGACAGGATCTACGAGCAGTACTTC; cdr3_aa: CASSRDRIYEQYF; clone_size: once; d_call: NA; v_call: TRBV7-6; j_call: TRBJ2-7
cdr3_nt: TGTGCCAGCAGTGAAGAGGACAGGGCGGTTCAGTACTTC; cdr3_aa: CASSEEDRAVQYF; clone_size: few; d_call: TRBD1; v_call: TRBV6-4; j_call: TRBJ2-4
cdr3_nt: TGTGCCAGCAGGAGGTATCGGGACAGGGTTTTTTATGGCTACACCTTC; cdr3_aa: CASRRYRDRVFYGYTF; clone_size: NA; d_call: TRBD1; v_call: TRBV7-2; j_call: TRBJ1-2
cdr3_nt: TGTGCCAGCAGTTACTCGGGCAGGGGGTTTGGTACTGAAGCTTTCTTT; cdr3_aa: CASSYSGRGFGTEAFF; clone_size: few; d_call: TRBD1; v_call: TRBV6-5; j_call: TRBJ1-1
cdr3_nt: TGTGCCAGCAGCCGCGGGACTAGCGGTCCCTACGAGCAGTACTTC; cdr3_aa: CASSRGTSGPYEQYF; clone_size: NA; d_call: TRBD2; v_call: TRBV7-6; j_call: TRBJ2-7
cdr3_nt: TGTGCCAGCAGCCCGCGACGGGGATTGGAAGCTTTCTTT; cdr3_aa: CASSPRRGLEAFF; clone_size: NA; d_call: NA; v_call: TRBV5-8; j_call: TRBJ1-1
cdr3_nt: TGTGCCAGCAGTTCCGATCGACTCTATGGCTACACCTTC; cdr3_aa: CASSSDRLYGYTF; clone_size: few; d_call: NA; v_call: TRBV27; j_call: TRBJ1-2
cdr3_nt: TGTGCCAGCAGCCTTCTAAATACGCAGTATTTT; cdr3_aa: CASSLLNTQYF; clone_size: NA; d_call: NA; v_call: TRBV5-6; j_call: TRBJ2-3
cdr3_nt: TGTGCCAGCAGCGTAGGACAGTTTGGCGGTGAAGCTTTCTTT; cdr3_aa: CASSVGQFGGEAFF; clone_size: NA; d_call: NA; v_call: TRBV9; j_call: TRBJ1-1
cdr3_nt: TGTGCCAGCAGTTCCGAGGTAGCGGGGGGTTTCCATGAGCAGTTCTTC; cdr3_aa: CASSSEVAGGFHEQFF; clone_size: few; d_call: TRBD2; v_call: TRBV6-4; j_call: TRBJ2-1
cdr3_nt: TGTGCCATCAGTGGGGCCTATGACCGAGCCTACGAGCAGTACTTC; cdr3_aa: CAISGAYDRAYEQYF; clone_size: NA; d_call: NA; v_call: TRBV10-3; j_call: TRBJ2-7
cdr3_nt: TGTGCCAGCGGGGACCGACAGGTGGGTACTGAAGCTTTCTTT; cdr3_aa: CASGDRQVGTEAFF; clone_size: few; d_call: NA; v_call: TRBV5-6; j_call: TRBJ1-1
cdr3_nt: TGTGCCAGTAGTACAGGACTAGCGGGTCTGGTTTTCACAGATACGCAGTATTTT; cdr3_aa: CASSTGLAGLVFTDTQYF; clone_size: NA; d_call: TRBD2; v_call: TRBV19; j_call: TRBJ2-3
cdr3_nt: TGTGCCAGCAGCGTCAGGGATACTGAAGCTTTCTTT; cdr3_aa: CASSVRDTEAFF; clone_size: once; d_call: NA; v_call: TRBV9; j_call: TRBJ1-1
cdr3_nt: TGTGCCATCAGTGAGTCGGTCAGGTTGGAGACCCAGTACTTC; cdr3_aa: CAISESVRLETQYF; clone_size: NA; d_call: NA; v_call: TRBV10-3; j_call: TRBJ2-5
cdr3_nt: TGTGCCAGCAGCCCGTGGACAGGGACTAACTATGGCTACACCTTC; cdr3_aa: CASSPWTGTNYGYTF; clone_size: NA; d_call: TRBD1; v_call: TRBV9; j_call: TRBJ1-2
cdr3_nt: TGTGCCAGCAGCCAAGATCCGGGGTCCTACGAGCAGTACTTC; cdr3_aa: CASSQDPGSYEQYF; clone_size: once; d_call: NA; v_call: TRBV4-2; j_call: TRBJ2-7
cdr3_nt: TGTGCCAGTAGTATAGACGGGCAGGGGAGAGGCTACACCTTC; cdr3_aa: CASSIDGQGRGYTF; clone_size: once; d_call: NA; v_call: TRBV19; j_call: TRBJ1-2
cdr3_nt: TGTGCCAGCAGCTTAGACAGGGGTTTCGGGAATGAAAAACTGTTTTTT; cdr3_aa: CASSLDRGFGNEKLFF; clone_size: once; d_call: TRBD1; v_call: TRBV7-8; j_call: TRBJ1-4
cdr3_nt: TGTGCCAGCAGCAGAGGCGCGGTTACTAGCGGTAGCACAGATACGCAGTATTTT; cdr3_aa: CASSRGAVTSGSTDTQYF; clone_size: NA; d_call: TRBD2; v_call: TRBV9; j_call: TRBJ2-3
cdr3_nt: TGTGCCAGCCGGGGACAGGGGATGAACACTGAAGCTTTCTTT; cdr3_aa: CASRGQGMNTEAFF; clone_size: NA; d_call: TRBD1; v_call: TRBV6-4; j_call: TRBJ1-1
cdr3_nt: TGTGCCAGCAGTTACCCTCTAGCGGGGGGGACAGATACGCAGTATTTT; cdr3_aa: CASSYPLAGGTDTQYF; clone_size: NA; d_call: TRBD2; v_call: TRBV6-6; j_call: TRBJ2-3
cdr3_nt: TGTGCCAGCAGGGGCATGAACACTGAAGCTTTCTTT; cdr3_aa: CASRGMNTEAFF; clone_size: few; d_call: NA; v_call: TRBV25-1; j_call: TRBJ1-1
cdr3_nt: TGTGCCAGCAGGGGGACAGGGGGCTTATACGAGCAGTACTTC; cdr3_aa: CASRGTGGLYEQYF; clone_size: NA; d_call: TRBD1; v_call: TRBV2; j_call: TRBJ2-7
cdr3_nt: TGCGCCAGCAGTGGGGCAGGGCATGGCTACACCTTC; cdr3_aa: CASSGAGHGYTF; clone_size: few; d_call: NA; v_call: TRBV10-2; j_call: TRBJ1-2
cdr3_nt: TGTGCCAGCTCACCAGGGCTGGGTCCGAACACTGAAGCTTTCTTT; cdr3_aa: CASSPGLGPNTEAFF; clone_size: NA; d_call: NA; v_call: TRBV18; j_call: TRBJ1-1
cdr3_nt: TGTGCCAGCAGTGAATCGTACAGGGGCGACACTGAAGCTTTCTTT; cdr3_aa: CASSESYRGDTEAFF; clone_size: NA; d_call: TRBD1; v_call: TRBV25-1; j_call: TRBJ1-1
cdr3_nt: TGTGCCAGCAGTCAGTCTCCAGGCTATGGCTACACCTTC; cdr3_aa: CASSQSPGYGYTF; clone_size: NA; d_call: NA; v_call: TRBV6-4; j_call: TRBJ1-2
cdr3_nt: TGTGCCAGCGCTCGTAGGAGGGTGGACACTGAAGCTTTCTTT; cdr3_aa: CASARRRVDTEAFF; clone_size: NA; d_call: NA; v_call: TRBV6-5; j_call: TRBJ1-1
cdr3_nt: TGTGCCAGCAGCTTGGGACAGGGGAGGAGGGGCAATCAGCCCCAGCATTTT; cdr3_aa: CASSLGQGRRGNQPQHF; clone_size: NA; d_call: TRBD1; v_call: TRBV5-6; j_call: TRBJ1-5
cdr3_nt: TGTGCCAGCAGCCTACGGCTGGGCAGCCACACTGAAGCTTTCTTT; cdr3_aa: CASSLRLGSHTEAFF; clone_size: NA; d_call: NA; v_call: TRBV7-6; j_call: TRBJ1-1
cdr3_nt: TGTGCCAGCAGCTTTACGACAGGGGAGGTTGAAAAACTGTTTTTT; cdr3_aa: CASSFTTGEVEKLFF; clone_size: NA; d_call: TRBD1; v_call: TRBV7-9; j_call: TRBJ1-4
cdr3_nt: TGTGCCAGCAGGCAAGCGGTGAACACCGGGGAGCTGTTTTTT; cdr3_aa: CASRQAVNTGELFF; clone_size: NA; d_call: NA; v_call: TRBV27; j_call: TRBJ2-2
cdr3_nt: TGCAGCGTCAGAGGACAGGGGGTTGGGGAGCAGTACTTC; cdr3_aa: CSVRGQGVGEQYF; clone_size: NA; d_call: TRBD1; v_call: TRBV29-1; j_call: TRBJ2-7
cdr3_nt: TGTGCCAGCAGTCTGGGATTATTCGGGACTAGCGGGGGGGCTGTAAATGAGCAGTTCTTC; cdr3_aa: CASSLGLFGTSGGAVNEQFF; clone_size: many; d_call: TRBD2; v_call: TRBV5-4; j_call: TRBJ2-1
cdr3_nt: TGTGCCAGCAGTGATCCAGGGGAGAATGAAAAACTGTTTTTT; cdr3_aa: CASSDPGENEKLFF; clone_size: few; d_call: NA; v_call: TRBV2; j_call: TRBJ1-4
cdr3_nt: TGTGCCAGCAGCTTAGAACAGGGCTCCTACGAGCAGTACTTC; cdr3_aa: CASSLEQGSYEQYF; clone_size: NA; d_call: NA; v_call: TRBV7-6; j_call: TRBJ2-7
cdr3_nt: TGTGCCAGCAGTGAAGCGGGGCGTTCTGATCCCCAGTACTTC; cdr3_aa: CASSEAGRSDPQYF; clone_size: NA; d_call: NA; v_call: TRBV6-1; j_call: TRBJ2-5
cdr3_nt: TGTGCCAGCAGTGGGACAGGGGCCTATGGCTACACCTTC; cdr3_aa: CASSGTGAYGYTF; clone_size: few; d_call: TRBD1; v_call: TRBV2; j_call: TRBJ1-2
cdr3_nt: TGTGCCAGCAGCAGAGGACAGGACTATGGCTACACCTTC; cdr3_aa: CASSRGQDYGYTF; clone_size: once; d_call: TRBD1; v_call: TRBV6-4; j_call: TRBJ1-2
cdr3_nt: TGTGCCAGCTGGAGGGGGGGAACTAATGAAAAACTGTTTTTT; cdr3_aa: CASWRGGTNEKLFF; clone_size: NA; d_call: NA; v_call: TRBV13; j_call: TRBJ1-4
cdr3_nt: TGTGCCTGGGGGGACAGCTTAATGTCTGGACTGTTTTTT; cdr3_aa: CAWGDSLMSGLFF; clone_size: NA; d_call: TRBD1; v_call: TRBV30; j_call: TRBJ1-4
cdr3_nt: TGTGCCAGCAGCTTAGCGAAGAACGACATAGAAGCTTTCTTT; cdr3_aa: CASSLAKNDIEAFF; clone_size: NA; d_call: NA; v_call: TRBV7-8; j_call: TRBJ1-1
cdr3_nt: TGTGCCACCAGCAGAGTAGGCGGGGGACACATTCAGTACTTC; cdr3_aa: CATSRVGGGHIQYF; clone_size: NA; d_call: TRBD2; v_call: TRBV15; j_call: TRBJ2-4
cdr3_nt: TGTGCCAGCAGCCAAGTGGAGACAGGGCCTCAGACAGATACGCAGTATTTT; cdr3_aa: CASSQVETGPQTDTQYF; clone_size: once; d_call: TRBD1; v_call: TRBV14; j_call: TRBJ2-3
cdr3_nt: TGTGCCAGCAGCCCGCGCGAAACTAGTTTAACCGGGGAGCTGTTTTTT; cdr3_aa: CASSPRETSLTGELFF; clone_size: NA; d_call: NA; v_call: TRBV9; j_call: TRBJ2-2
cdr3_nt: TGTGCCAGCAGCACAAACGGTCAGGGCCATGGCTACACCTTC; cdr3_aa: CASSTNGQGHGYTF; clone_size: NA; d_call: NA; v_call: TRBV7-6; j_call: TRBJ1-2
cdr3_nt: TGTGCCAGCAGTGGACAGGGAAGGTTAGGGAACACTGAAGCTTTCTTT; cdr3_aa: CASSGQGRLGNTEAFF; clone_size: NA; d_call: TRBD1; v_call: TRBV7-6; j_call: TRBJ1-1
cdr3_nt: TGTGCCAGCAGTGAAGGAAGGACTCTTCATTACACAGATACGCAGTATTTT; cdr3_aa: CASSEGRTLHYTDTQYF; clone_size: NA; d_call: NA; v_call: TRBV2; j_call: TRBJ2-3